Listed here are 13 T cell receptor beta chains from one sample, sequenced in a study of cytomegalovirus exposure and HLA in healthy donors. Vbeta (60) and Jbeta (13) primers were used in the PCR. Only in-frame clones appear in the TCRdb table, and some are missing; sequencing was by immunoSEQ multiplex PCR. The sample includes under 200,000 clones, about 80% of them seen just once. Material: PBMCs. The receptors originated from a woman aged 30 to 39 in good health and CMV-seropositive.

The V gene is TRBV13, the J gene TRBJ2-3; D is possibly TRBD2 (5 bases). Germline CDR1 and CDR2: PRHDT and FYEKMQ (reference sequence). Trimming pared 2 bases from V and 1 base from J, leaving 13 bases between. CDR3 size: 16 residues. CDR3 region: CASSLREGSGTDTQYF. The CDR3 nucleotides are TGTGCCAGCAGCTTAAGAGAGGGTTCTGGCACAGATACGCAGTATTTT.

CDR3: CASSRDRVEKLFF. The CDR3 bases are TGTGCCAGCAGCCGGGACAGGGTTGAAAAACTGTTTTTT. This chain links TRBV7-6 with TRBJ1-4; 9 positions agree with TRBD1. This CDR3 contains 13 residues. The V segment lost 5 bases and the J segment 7 bases; nucleotides outside the gene matches: 2. Per germline, CDR1 SGHVS and CDR2 FNYEAQ.

The chain recombines TRBV5-4 with TRBJ1-1; 8 bases match TRBD1. There are 16 residues in the CDR3. J was trimmed by 3 bases and V by 10 bases; bases with no gene match: 17. Germline CDR1 and CDR2: SGHNT and YYREEE (reference sequence). CDR3 protein: CACLPRTGTTDTEAFF. CDR3 sequence (DNA): TGTGCCTGCCTACCGAGGACAGGGACGACAGACACTGAAGCTTTCTTT.

The V and J genes are TRBV11-3 and TRBJ2-7; D call uncertain. There are 15 residues in the CDR3. Germline V lookup: CDR1 SGHNT, CDR2 YENEEA. Trimming removed 2 bases at V and 0 bases at J, with 11 bases between. The CDR3 region has the DNA TGTGCCAGCAGCTTAATCTCGACTGGCTCCTACGAGCAGTACTTC. It translates to CASSLISTGSYEQYF.

This clone was seen more than once but under ten times. The V gene is TRBV7-9, the J gene TRBJ2-7, with TRBD1 matching 7 bases. The germline CDR1 and CDR2 sequences are SEHNR and FQNEAQ (reference sequence). The length of the CDR3 is 14 residues. J gave up 3 bases and V 0 bases, and 2 bases lay outside the gene matches. In nucleotides, the CDR3 is TGTGCCAGCAGCTTAGCAGGGGGCGGCTACGAGCAGTACTTC. It encodes CASSLAGGGYEQYF.

DNA for the CDR3: TGCGCCAGCGATTTACAGGGGAACTATGGCTACACCTTC. It specifies CASDLQGNYGYTF. The chain combines TRBV5-1 with TRBJ1-2, with 7 nucleotides matching TRBD1. V lost 7 bases, J lost 2 bases, and 5 bases stayed unmatched. The germline gives CDR1 SGHRS, CDR2 YFSETQ. This CDR3 is built from 13 residues.

The CDR3 loop is CASRAGREQYF. The CDR3 DNA follows: TGTGCCAGCAGAGCTGGGCGCGAGCAGTACTTC. The gene calls are TRBV28 and TRBJ2-7; D is unclear. CDR1 and CDR2 (germline): MDHEN, SYDVKM. Trimming removed 6 bases from V and 6 bases from J, with 9 bases in between. The CDR3 consists of 11 residues.

This clone was found once. This chain joins TRBV13 and TRBJ2-1, with 9 bases identical to TRBD1. Germline V lookup: CDR1 PRHDT, CDR2 FYEKMQ (reference sequence). Trimming removed 3 bases from V and 4 bases from J; junction bases left unmatched: 13. The CDR3 runs 18 residues. CDR3 bases: TGTGCCAGCAGCTTCAACAGGGGGCGGTTAGTCGGTTACAATGAGCAGTTCTTC. Encoded protein: CASSFNRGRLVGYNEQFF.

A remark on this clone: One end of the junction fails to match germline, which may point to a read error. The J gene is TRBJ1-6, the V gene TRBV7-9; 10 nucleotides align to TRBD1. The CDR3 consists of 17 residues. Germline-derived CDR1 and CDR2 are SEHNR and FQNEAQ (reference sequence). The CDR3 sequence is CSSSHRDRGTGRSPLHF. CDR3 nucleotide sequence: TGTTCCAGCAGCCACCGGGACAGGGGTACGGGGAGGTCACCCCTCCACTTT.

The genes are TRBV18 and TRBJ1-1; D might be TRBD1 (5 bases). CDR3 length: 13 residues. Germline CDR1 KGHSH, CDR2 LQKENI. V shed 8 bases and J shed 1 base, with 11 bases lying between them. CDR3 region: CASRIGENTEAFF. The CDR3 nucleotides are TGTGCCAGCCGAATAGGGGAGAACACTGAAGCTTTCTTT.

This chain connects TRBV7-9 to TRBJ1-1; maybe TRBD1 (5 bases). The length of the CDR3 is 15 residues. CDR1 is SEHNR, CDR2 FQNEAQ, per germline (reference sequence). V lost 0 bases, J lost 0 bases, and 8 bases lay in between. Written as DNA, the CDR3 is TGTGCCAGCAGCTTAGCGCCGGGGGTGAACACTGAAGCTTTCTTT. It specifies CASSLAPGVNTEAFF.

This chain links TRBV6-1 with TRBJ1-3; unclear D gene. CDR3 size: 14 residues. The ends were cut back, 8 bases at V and 2 bases at J, with 13 bases in the middle. Germline CDR1 MNHNS, CDR2 SASEGT. CDR3 bases: TGTGCCAGCCTAGAGCGGGGTCCTGGAAACACCATATATTTT. The encoded protein is CASLERGPGNTIYF.

This clone has a single count. The chain employs TRBV9 and TRBJ2-6; 9 positions match TRBD2. Unmatched junction bases numbered 4, after V lost 3 bases and J lost 0 bases. The CDR3 contains 17 residues. Germline V gene lookup returns CDR1 SGDLS and CDR2 YYNGEE. Here the CDR3 DNA reads TGTGCCAGCAGCGAAAGCGGGGGGAACTCTGGGGCCAACGTCCTGACTTTC. It specifies CASSESGGNSGANVLTF.